This T cell receptor beta chain was captured in a study of T cell responses to AZD1222 COVID-19 vaccine. To note about this clone: The antigen is unknown.

Germline-derived CDR1 and CDR2 are MNHEY and SMNVEV (reference sequence). Unmatched junction bases numbered 4, after V lost 5 bases and J lost 6 bases. The length of the CDR3 is 14 residues. The table came from immunoSEQ multiplex PCR; TCRdb's copy has only in-frame clones and leaves some out. Among some 140,000 clones listed, roughly nine tenths were seen once. General study findings and limits: Among spike-specific TCRs, nearly half reportedly target unmutated variant regions.

This sequence joins TRBV27 and TRBJ2-4, with 10 bases identical to TRBD1. The TCR comes from an adult in good health. The sample was peripheral blood, taken on day 0 of MenACWY control vaccination. CDR3: CASSIRDRGNIQYF. CDR3 DNA: TGTGCCAGCAGTATCCGGGACAGGGGAAACATTCAGTACTTC.